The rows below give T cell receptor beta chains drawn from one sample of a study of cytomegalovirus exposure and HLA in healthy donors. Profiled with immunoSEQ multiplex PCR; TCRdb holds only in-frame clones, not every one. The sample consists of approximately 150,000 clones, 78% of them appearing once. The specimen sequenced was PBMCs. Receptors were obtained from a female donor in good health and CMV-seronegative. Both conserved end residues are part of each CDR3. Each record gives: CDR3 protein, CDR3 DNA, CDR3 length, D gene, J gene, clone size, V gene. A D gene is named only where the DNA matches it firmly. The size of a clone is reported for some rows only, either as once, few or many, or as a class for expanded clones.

cdr3_aa: CASIALANTEAFF
cdr3_nt: TGTGCCAGCATCGCTCTGGCAAACACTGAAGCTTTCTTT
cdr3_length: 13
d_call: .
j_call: TRBJ1-1
clone_size: .
v_call: TRBV6-5

cdr3_aa: CASSPGQGGVSTEAFF
cdr3_nt: TGTGCCAGCAGCCCGGGACAGGGGGGTGTTTCCACTGAAGCTTTCTTT
cdr3_length: 16
d_call: TRBD1
j_call: TRBJ1-1
clone_size: few
v_call: TRBV5-5

cdr3_aa: CASRPYRGANEKLFF
cdr3_nt: TGTGCCAGCAGACCCTACAGGGGTGCTAATGAAAAACTGTTTTTT
cdr3_length: 15
d_call: TRBD1
j_call: TRBJ1-4
clone_size: few
v_call: TRBV27

cdr3_aa: CTSTRGLGQGAPTLPHLSNEQFF
cdr3_nt: TGCACCAGCACACGCGGCCTTGGGCAAGGGGCACCAACACTACCACACCTTAGCAATGAGCAGTTCTTC
cdr3_length: 23
d_call: .
j_call: TRBJ2-1
clone_size: .
v_call: TRBV1

cdr3_aa: CASSGSPLGNEQFF
cdr3_nt: TGTGCCAGCAGCGGGAGTCCCTTGGGCAATGAGCAGTTCTTC
cdr3_length: 14
d_call: .
j_call: TRBJ2-1
clone_size: .
v_call: TRBV9

cdr3_aa: CASSTIQVYHSNQPQHF
cdr3_nt: TGTGCCAGTTCTACGATCCAGGTCTACCATAGCAATCAGCCCCAGCATTTT
cdr3_length: 17
d_call: .
j_call: TRBJ1-5
clone_size: few
v_call: TRBV19

cdr3_aa: CASRHNLGGQETQYF
cdr3_nt: TGTGCCAGCAGACATAACCTGGGAGGACAAGAGACCCAGTACTTC
cdr3_length: 15
d_call: .
j_call: TRBJ2-5
clone_size: .
v_call: TRBV6-5

cdr3_aa: CASSDRQGNYNEQFF
cdr3_nt: TGTGCCAGCAGTGATCGACAGGGCAATTACAATGAGCAGTTCTTC
cdr3_length: 15
d_call: TRBD1
j_call: TRBJ2-1
clone_size: .
v_call: TRBV25-1

cdr3_aa: CASRFGQGQPQHF
cdr3_nt: TGTGCCAGCAGATTTGGACAGGGACAGCCCCAGCATTTT
cdr3_length: 13
d_call: TRBD1
j_call: TRBJ1-5
clone_size: .
v_call: TRBV6-1

cdr3_aa: CASSLIAYEQYF
cdr3_nt: TGTGCCAGCAGCTTAATAGCTTACGAGCAGTACTTC
cdr3_length: 12
d_call: .
j_call: TRBJ2-7
clone_size: .
v_call: TRBV11-1

cdr3_aa: CASSHATGDNSPLHF
cdr3_nt: TGTGCCAGTTCACACGCGACAGGGGATAATTCACCCCTCCACTTT
cdr3_length: 15
d_call: TRBD1
j_call: TRBJ1-6
clone_size: .
v_call: TRBV19

cdr3_aa: CATSWERGGSYEQYF
cdr3_nt: TGTGCCACCAGTTGGGAGCGGGGGGGCTCCTACGAGCAGTACTTC
cdr3_length: 15
d_call: TRBD2
j_call: TRBJ2-7
clone_size: .
v_call: TRBV15

cdr3_aa: CASSLGQRNGYTF
cdr3_nt: TGCGCCAGCAGCTTGGGACAGAGAAATGGCTACACCTTC
cdr3_length: 13
d_call: .
j_call: TRBJ1-2
clone_size: .
v_call: TRBV5-1

cdr3_aa: CASSIKTGGIGGYTF
cdr3_nt: TGTGCCAGTAGTATAAAAACAGGGGGCATCGGTGGCTACACCTTC
cdr3_length: 15
d_call: TRBD1
j_call: TRBJ1-2
clone_size: .
v_call: TRBV19

cdr3_aa: CASSGQSLDRSPNRYGYPF
cdr3_nt: TGCGCCAGCAGCGGGCAATCCCTGGACAGGTCGCCAAACCGCTATGGCTACCCCTTC
cdr3_length: 19
d_call: TRBD1
j_call: TRBJ1-2
clone_size: .
v_call: TRBV5-1

cdr3_aa: CASSDTGTENSPLHF
cdr3_nt: TGCGCCAGCAGCGATACCGGGACAGAGAATTCACCCCTCCACTTT
cdr3_length: 15
d_call: TRBD1
j_call: TRBJ1-6
clone_size: .
v_call: TRBV5-1

cdr3_aa: CASSLQGADTGELFF
cdr3_nt: TGTGCCAGCAGCTTACAGGGGGCAGACACCGGGGAGCTGTTTTTT
cdr3_length: 15
d_call: TRBD1
j_call: TRBJ2-2
clone_size: .
v_call: TRBV6-6

cdr3_aa: CASRPEAPGAFF
cdr3_nt: TGTGCCAGCAGACCGGAAGCGCCTGGAGCTTTCTTT
cdr3_length: 12
d_call: .
j_call: TRBJ1-1
clone_size: .
v_call: TRBV6-6

cdr3_aa: CASSLRQGGSEAFF
cdr3_nt: TGTGCCAGCAGCCTCAGACAGGGGGGAAGTGAAGCTTTCTTT
cdr3_length: 14
d_call: TRBD1
j_call: TRBJ1-1
clone_size: few
v_call: TRBV9

cdr3_aa: CASSTRERSILYGYTF
cdr3_nt: TGTGCCAGCAGCACCCGTGAGCGCTCAATCCTCTATGGCTACACCTTC
cdr3_length: 16
d_call: .
j_call: TRBJ1-2
clone_size: few
v_call: TRBV7-2

cdr3_aa: CASSVTGQSYEQYF
cdr3_nt: TGTGCCAGCAGTGTAACCGGACAGTCCTACGAGCAGTACTTC
cdr3_length: 14
d_call: .
j_call: TRBJ2-7
clone_size: .
v_call: TRBV28

cdr3_aa: CASSIAGQTGRAFF
cdr3_nt: TGTGCCAGTAGTATAGCAGGACAGACTGGCCGAGCTTTCTTT
cdr3_length: 14
d_call: .
j_call: TRBJ1-1
clone_size: .
v_call: TRBV19

cdr3_aa: CSVEDRGVRNTIYF
cdr3_nt: TGCAGCGTTGAAGATCGGGGGGTCAGAAACACCATATATTTT
cdr3_length: 14
d_call: .
j_call: TRBJ1-3
clone_size: few
v_call: TRBV29-1

cdr3_aa: CASSIVLAGTTDTQYF
cdr3_nt: TGTGCCAGTAGTATTGTACTAGCGGGGACCACAGATACGCAGTATTTT
cdr3_length: 16
d_call: TRBD2
j_call: TRBJ2-3
clone_size: .
v_call: TRBV19

cdr3_aa: CASSGNPGQRDYEQYF
cdr3_nt: TGTGCCAGCAGCGGAAACCCAGGACAGAGAGACTACGAGCAGTACTTC
cdr3_length: 16
d_call: .
j_call: TRBJ2-7
clone_size: few
v_call: TRBV5-8

cdr3_aa: CASSTRGRNTEAFF
cdr3_nt: TGTGCCAGCAGTACCAGGGGGAGGAACACTGAAGCTTTCTTT
cdr3_length: 14
d_call: TRBD1
j_call: TRBJ1-1
clone_size: .
v_call: TRBV6-5

cdr3_aa: CASSLGRRNTGELFF
cdr3_nt: TGTGCCAGCAGCTTGGGGCGGCGGAACACCGGGGAGCTGTTTTTT
cdr3_length: 15
d_call: .
j_call: TRBJ2-2
clone_size: .
v_call: TRBV5-6

cdr3_aa: CSVETGTYEQYF
cdr3_nt: TGCAGCGTTGAGACCGGGACCTACGAGCAGTACTTC
cdr3_length: 12
d_call: .
j_call: TRBJ2-7
clone_size: once
v_call: TRBV29-1

cdr3_aa: CASTPGLAGGNYEQYF
cdr3_nt: TGCGCCAGCACGCCGGGACTAGCGGGAGGGAACTACGAGCAGTACTTC
cdr3_length: 16
d_call: TRBD2
j_call: TRBJ2-7
clone_size: .
v_call: TRBV5-1

cdr3_aa: CASNILRTGTPNTEAFF
cdr3_nt: TGTGCCAGTAATATCCTACGGACGGGAACCCCGAACACTGAAGCTTTCTTT
cdr3_length: 17
d_call: .
j_call: TRBJ1-1
clone_size: .
v_call: TRBV19

cdr3_aa: CASSSFRGRDSPLHF
cdr3_nt: TGTGCCAGCAGCTCCTTCAGGGGGCGAGATTCACCCCTCCACTTT
cdr3_length: 15
d_call: TRBD1
j_call: TRBJ1-6
clone_size: .
v_call: TRBV7-8

cdr3_aa: CASSPGTATGELFF
cdr3_nt: TGTGCTAGCAGCCCCGGGACAGCAACCGGGGAGCTGTTTTTT
cdr3_length: 14
d_call: TRBD1
j_call: TRBJ2-2
clone_size: .
v_call: TRBV7-7

cdr3_aa: CASSEGVTTEAFF
cdr3_nt: TGTGCCAGCAGCGAAGGGGTAACTACTGAAGCTTTCTTT
cdr3_length: 13
d_call: .
j_call: TRBJ1-1
clone_size: once
v_call: TRBV7-3

cdr3_aa: CASSLPKGLAGGYEQFF
cdr3_nt: TGTGCCAGCAGCTTGCCCAAGGGACTAGCGGGGGGGTATGAGCAGTTCTTC
cdr3_length: 17
d_call: TRBD2
j_call: TRBJ2-1
clone_size: .
v_call: TRBV5-6

cdr3_aa: CASSLGLAGANNEQFF
cdr3_nt: TGTGCCAGCAGCTTAGGTTTAGCGGGGGCCAACAATGAGCAGTTCTTC
cdr3_length: 16
d_call: TRBD2
j_call: TRBJ2-1
clone_size: .
v_call: TRBV11-2

cdr3_aa: CASSVNPGSSSYNSPLHF
cdr3_nt: TGTGCCAGCAGCGTAAATCCAGGCAGCAGCTCCTATAATTCACCCCTCCACTTT
cdr3_length: 18
d_call: .
j_call: TRBJ1-6
clone_size: .
v_call: TRBV9

cdr3_aa: CASSLPPGTGGGRSPLHF
cdr3_nt: TGTGCCAGCAGCTTACCCCCCGGGACAGGGGGCGGACGCTCACCCCTCCACTTT
cdr3_length: 18
d_call: TRBD1
j_call: TRBJ1-6
clone_size: .
v_call: TRBV7-2

cdr3_aa: CASRIDRRRAGYTF
cdr3_nt: TGTGCCAGCAGAATTGACAGGCGGCGTGCGGGCTACACCTTC
cdr3_length: 14
d_call: .
j_call: TRBJ1-2
clone_size: .
v_call: TRBV28

cdr3_aa: CASSPIQGADDGYTF
cdr3_nt: TGTGCCAGCAGCCCAATACAGGGGGCGGATGATGGCTACACCTTC
cdr3_length: 15
d_call: TRBD1
j_call: TRBJ1-2
clone_size: .
v_call: TRBV9

cdr3_aa: CSVEGSGEQYF
cdr3_nt: TGCAGCGTTGAAGGTTCCGGCGAGCAGTACTTC
cdr3_length: 11
d_call: .
j_call: TRBJ2-7
clone_size: .
v_call: TRBV29-1

cdr3_aa: CATSRGTGATSGNTIYF
cdr3_nt: TGTGCCACCAGCAGAGGGACAGGGGCAACCTCTGGAAACACCATATATTTT
cdr3_length: 17
d_call: TRBD1
j_call: TRBJ1-3
clone_size: .
v_call: TRBV15

cdr3_aa: CASSRGTPSGNTIYF
cdr3_nt: TGTGCCAGCAGCCGGGGTACCCCCTCTGGAAACACCATATATTTT
cdr3_length: 15
d_call: .
j_call: TRBJ1-3
clone_size: .
v_call: TRBV5-6

cdr3_aa: CASSLMAVGGFTDTQYF
cdr3_nt: TGCGCCAGCAGCCTCATGGCTGTAGGGGGATTCACAGATACGCAGTATTTT
cdr3_length: 17
d_call: .
j_call: TRBJ2-3
clone_size: .
v_call: TRBV4-1

cdr3_aa: CASSSRTDTRNIQYF
cdr3_nt: TGTGCCAGCAGTTCCCGGACAGACACGAGGAACATTCAGTACTTC
cdr3_length: 15
d_call: .
j_call: TRBJ2-4
clone_size: .
v_call: TRBV27

cdr3_aa: CASSYSRVTDTQYF
cdr3_nt: TGTGCCAGCAGTTACTCGAGGGTCACAGATACGCAGTATTTT
cdr3_length: 14
d_call: .
j_call: TRBJ2-3
clone_size: few
v_call: TRBV6-6

cdr3_aa: CASSSSSNEKYNEQFF
cdr3_nt: TGTGCCAGCAGTTCGTCCTCAAACGAGAAATACAATGAGCAGTTCTTC
cdr3_length: 16
d_call: .
j_call: TRBJ2-1
clone_size: .
v_call: TRBV6-5

cdr3_aa: CASSLSHRGPVETQYF
cdr3_nt: TGTGCCAGCAGTTTATCTCACAGGGGGCCGGTTGAGACCCAGTACTTC
cdr3_length: 16
d_call: TRBD1
j_call: TRBJ2-5
clone_size: .
v_call: TRBV27

cdr3_aa: CASSFGLAGGPSNEQFF
cdr3_nt: TGTGCCAGCAGCTTCGGACTAGCGGGAGGGCCTTCGAATGAGCAGTTCTTC
cdr3_length: 17
d_call: TRBD2
j_call: TRBJ2-1
clone_size: .
v_call: TRBV7-2

cdr3_aa: CASSLGRQGRSYEQYF
cdr3_nt: TGCGCCAGCAGCTTGGGAAGACAGGGTAGATCCTACGAGCAGTACTTC
cdr3_length: 16
d_call: TRBD1
j_call: TRBJ2-7
clone_size: .
v_call: TRBV5-1